A single sample gave rise to the 31 T cell receptor beta chains below, sequenced in a study of cytomegalovirus exposure and HLA in healthy donors. The PCR had 60 Vbeta and 13 Jbeta primers. Sequenced by immunoSEQ multiplex PCR; TCRdb stores in-frame clones only, minus some. The sample holds under 150,000 clones, roughly four fifths seen once. The sequenced sample consisted of PBMCs. Receptors originate from a male donor in good health and CMV-seropositive.

V gene TRBV27 combines with J gene TRBJ2-7; weak D call: TRBD1 (5 bases). The CDR3 has 14 amino acids. Trimming stripped 5 bases from V and 0 bases from J, with 11 bases between. The germline gives CDR1 MNHEY, CDR2 SMNVEV (reference sequence). The CDR3 region has the DNA TGTGCCAGCAGTGTCCAGGGTAGCTCCTACGAGCAGTACTTC. It translates to CASSVQGSSYEQYF.

The rearrangement joins TRBV4-3 to TRBJ2-3, with D unresolved. The V end was cut by 1 base, the J end by 0 bases, with 11 bases between. The germline V gene has CDR1 LGHNA and CDR2 YSLEER. This CDR3 comprises 16 residues. CDR3 loop: CASSQVQQPSTDTQYF. The CDR3 bases are TGCGCCAGCAGCCAAGTACAGCAGCCTAGCACAGATACGCAGTATTTT.

This chain joins TRBV30 and TRBJ1-1, with D perhaps TRBD1 (6 bases). CDR1 and CDR2 from the germline V gene are GTSNPN and SVGIG (reference sequence). This CDR3 contains 12 residues. V dropped 3 bases and J dropped 11 bases, with 16 bases sitting between them. The CDR3 DNA reads as TGTGCCTGGAGCTTACAGGGAGAAGATGCTTTCTTT. This gives the protein CAWSLQGEDAFF.

The V and J genes are TRBV5-6 and TRBJ1-2; 8 nucleotides line up with TRBD1. Germline lookup yields CDR1 SGHDT and CDR2 YYEEEE. The length of the CDR3 is 13 residues. J was trimmed by 2 bases and V by 8 bases; bases with no gene match: 5. In nucleotides, the CDR3 is TGTGCCAGTGAGGGACAGGCGAACTATGGCTACACCTTC. Translation: CASEGQANYGYTF. Full variable domain (rest looked up from reference TRBV5-6 and TRBJ1-2): DAGVTQSPTHLIKTRGQQVTLRCSPKSGHDTVSWYQQALGQGPQFIFQYYEEEERQRGNFPDRFSGHQFPNYSSELNVNALLLGDSALYLCASEGQANYGYTFGSGTRLTVV.

V and J are TRBV13 and TRBJ2-7; 9 nucleotides line up with TRBD2. CDR1 and CDR2 from the germline V gene are PRHDT and FYEKMQ (reference sequence). The CDR3 extends over 16 amino acids. V was pared by 8 bases and J by 6 bases, with 17 bases of the junction left unmatched. In DNA form, the CDR3 reads TGTGCCAGCTCGCGAGCGACGGGACTAGCCTCGGGCGAGCAGTACTTC. This translates into CASSRATGLASGEQYF.

The V and J genes are TRBV30 and TRBJ2-7, with D maybe TRBD2 (5 bases). The V and J ends lost 7 bases and 1 base respectively, with 14 bases between them. The CDR3 loop spans 13 amino acids. Germline CDR1 GTSNPN, CDR2 SVGIG (reference sequence). The CDR3 nucleotides read TGTGCCTACGCCCGAGGGATTTCCTACGAGCAGTACTTC. This translates into CAYARGISYEQYF. Looking up the rest from reference TRBV30 and TRBJ2-7 gives the full variable domain: SQTIHQWPATLVQPVGSPLSLECTVEGTSNPNLYWYRQAAGRGLQLLFYSVGIGQISSEVPQNLSASRPQDRQFILSSKKLLLSDSGFYLCAYARGISYEQYFGPGTRLTVT.

The chain has TRBV4-3 and TRBJ2-3; the match to TRBD2 covers 12 bases. Germline values: CDR1 LGHNA, CDR2 YSLEER. This CDR3 region has 15 residues. V lost 4 bases to trimming and J lost 5 bases; unmatched junction nucleotides: 4. CDR3 nucleotides: TGCGCCAGCAGCCTGACTAGCGGGGGTGTAGATACGCAGTATTTT. It codes for CASSLTSGGVDTQYF.

This clone was recorded once. The chain recombines TRBV7-9 with TRBJ2-5; TRBD1 is a possible D gene (6 bases). Between the trimmed V and J ends, which lost 6 bases and 5 bases, there was a span of 16 bases. CDR3 size: 14 residues. Germline V CDR1 and CDR2: SEHNR, FQNEAQ (reference sequence). CDR3 DNA sequence: TGTGCCAGCAGGGATAGACAGGTTCAGGAGACCCAGTACTTC. Protein sequence: CASRDRQVQETQYF.

This clone appeared once. The V call is TRBV6-5, the J call TRBJ2-1; D gene ambiguous. The CDR3 sequence is 15 residues long. Germline V gene lookup returns CDR1 MNHEY and CDR2 SVGAGI. The V and J ends lost 6 bases and 7 bases respectively, with 19 bases between them. In DNA form, the CDR3 reads TGTGCCAGCAGCCCCGATTGGCTACCCGGGAATGAGCAGTTCTTC. It is translated as CASSPDWLPGNEQFF.

V gene TRBV19 combines with J gene TRBJ1-2; the D gene is possibly TRBD1 (6 bases). The CDR3 covers 16 residues. With 2 bases removed from V and 1 base from J, the gap between germline ends came to 14 bases. Germline V gene lookup returns CDR1 LNHDA and CDR2 SQIVND (reference sequence). The CDR3 here is CASSINGQLSNYGYTF. In nucleotides, the CDR3 is TGTGCCAGTAGTATAAACGGACAGCTTAGTAACTATGGCTACACCTTC.

The chain combines TRBV28 with TRBJ2-1; a possible D gene is TRBD2 (6 bases). V was clipped by 9 bases and J by 5 bases, with 11 bases between them. This CDR3 contains 12 residues. Per the germline V gene, CDR1 is MDHEN and CDR2 is SYDVKM. CDR3 residues: CASAGNHNEQFF. CDR3 nucleotide sequence: TGTGCCAGTGCGGGAAACCACAATGAGCAGTTCTTC.

This clone has more than one count but fewer than ten. Other DNA sequences in the same sample also yield this CDR3. V gene TRBV5-1 combines with J gene TRBJ2-5, with 12 nucleotides matching TRBD2. This CDR3 is 16 amino acids long. V gave up 4 bases and J gave up 5 bases; unmatched junction bases: 9. Germline V gives CDR1 SGHRS, CDR2 YFSETQ. CDR3 coding DNA: TGCGCCAGCAGCCCCAGACTAGCGGGAGAGGTGGAGACCCAGTACTTC. It yields the protein CASSPRLAGEVETQYF.

This chain uses TRBV19 with TRBJ2-1, with 7 bases identical to TRBD1. The CDR3 is made up of 13 amino acids. Germline V gene lookup returns CDR1 LNHDA and CDR2 SQIVND (reference sequence). With V trimmed by 7 bases and J by 8 bases, 8 bases remained unmatched. CDR3 DNA sequence: TGTGCCAGTAACCGACAGGGTGAGCATGAGCAGTTCTTC. It translates to CASNRQGEHEQFF.

V usage is TRBV2 and J usage is TRBJ1-3, with 12 bases aligning to TRBD1. CDR1 SNHLY and CDR2 FYNNEI come from the germline V gene. This CDR3 has 15 amino acids. V trimming: 8 bases; J trimming: 2 bases; junction bases outside the gene matches: 4. The CDR3 sequence: CASRDRGHPGNTIYF. CDR3 in DNA: TGTGCCAGCCGGGACAGGGGGCACCCTGGAAACACCATATATTTT.

This chain joins TRBV7-3 and TRBJ2-3; 8 bases fit TRBD2. Germline values: CDR1 SGHTA, CDR2 FQGTGA. J gave up 1 base and V 2 bases, and 5 bases lay outside the gene matches. This CDR3 contains 16 residues. The chain's CDR3 is CASSLFSGEGTDTQYF. The DNA of the CDR3 is TGTGCCAGCAGCTTATTTAGCGGGGAGGGCACAGATACGCAGTATTTT.

There are a few counts of this clone. The rearrangement joins TRBV7-2 to TRBJ2-7; 7 bases match TRBD2. The CDR3 sequence is 14 residues long. CDR1 and CDR2 (germline): SGHTA, FQGNSA. The V and J ends lost 7 bases and 0 bases, in that order; junction bases with no gene match: 6. CDR3 protein: CASKRGGSSYEQYF. Written as DNA, the CDR3 is TGTGCCAGCAAACGGGGCGGGAGCTCCTACGAGCAGTACTTC.

The V and J genes are TRBV19 and TRBJ2-7; the D is unclear. Trimming stripped 5 bases from V and 0 bases from J, with 11 bases between. Germline V gene lookup returns CDR1 LNHDA and CDR2 SQIVND (reference sequence). CDR3 size: 14 residues. The DNA of the CDR3 is TGTGCCAGTAGTTCCCTCCTGAGCTCCTACGAGCAGTACTTC. It translates to CASSSLLSSYEQYF. Full variable domain (outside the CDR3, taken from reference TRBV19 and TRBJ2-7): DGGITQSPKYLFRKEGQNVTLSCEQNLNHDAMYWYRQDPGQGLRLIYYSQIVNDFQKGDIAEGYSVSREKKESFPLTVTSAQKNPTAFYLCASSSLLSSYEQYFGPGTRLTVT.

This clone was seen only a few times. Additional DNA sequences in this sample encode the identical CDR3. J is TRBJ2-5 and V is TRBV5-1; D unresolved. Trimming shortened V by 1 base and J by 5 bases, and 3 bases separated the two germline ends. The CDR3 spans 11 residues. Per germline, CDR1 SGHRS and CDR2 YFSETQ. The CDR3 is CASSLSETQYF. The CDR3 DNA reads TGCGCCAGCAGCTTGTCGGAGACCCAGTACTTC.

This sequence joins TRBV19 and TRBJ1-1; no reliable D call. From germline, CDR1 is LNHDA and CDR2 SQIVND (reference sequence). Trimming stripped 9 bases from V and 3 bases from J, with 8 bases between. This CDR3 is 11 amino acids long. The CDR3 sequence: CASLGYTEAFF. The CDR3 nucleotides are TGTGCCAGCCTGGGCTACACTGAAGCTTTCTTT.

The V and J genes are TRBV7-9 and TRBJ2-7; a weak D match, TRBD2 (5 bases). Deletions cut 1 base from V and 0 bases from J, with 22 bases between. CDR3 length: 19 residues. The germline V gene has CDR1 SEHNR and CDR2 FQNEAQ (reference sequence). CDR3 amino acids: CASSLVWGKAAQASYEQYF. The DNA for the CDR3 is TGTGCCAGCAGCTTAGTCTGGGGTAAAGCGGCCCAAGCCTCCTACGAGCAGTACTTC.

The chain combines TRBV19 with TRBJ2-7, with 9 bases identical to TRBD1. The CDR3 is 15 residues long. Unmatched junction bases numbered 8, after V lost 3 bases and J lost 5 bases. Germline V gene lookup returns CDR1 LNHDA and CDR2 SQIVND (reference sequence). The chain's CDR3 is CASSIGEGQGDEQYF. The CDR3 bases are TGTGCCAGTAGTATCGGGGAGGGACAGGGAGACGAGCAGTACTTC. Supplemented by reference TRBV19 and TRBJ2-7, the full variable domain reads DGGITQSPKYLFRKEGQNVTLSCEQNLNHDAMYWYRQDPGQGLRLIYYSQIVNDFQKGDIAEGYSVSREKKESFPLTVTSAQKNPTAFYLCASSIGEGQGDEQYFGPGTRLTVT.

The rearrangement uses TRBV5-1 and TRBJ2-3; 8 bases match TRBD1. The CDR3 extends over 15 amino acids. Germline V gene data show CDR1 as SGHRS and CDR2 as YFSETQ. The trim removed 0 bases at V and 4 bases at J, leaving 4 bases unmatched. The CDR3, as DNA: TGCGCCAGCAGCTTGGACGGACAGGGAGCAGATACGCAGTATTTT. It encodes CASSLDGQGADTQYF.

The gene calls are TRBV10-2 and TRBJ2-3; TRBD2 matches at 9 bases. The germline gives CDR1 WSHSY, CDR2 SAAADI. The CDR3 contains 15 residues. Trimming at V came to 7 bases and at J to 0 bases, leaving 5 bases not matched to a gene. The CDR3 region has the DNA TGCGCCAGCACCCGGACTAGCGAAAGCACAGATACGCAGTATTTT. This codes for CASTRTSESTDTQYF.

V and J are TRBV6-1 and TRBJ2-7, with 13 bases matching TRBD2. This CDR3 is 14 amino acids long. V shed 3 bases and J 4 bases; nucleotides not matched to a gene: 0. Germline V gene data show CDR1 as MNHNS and CDR2 as SASEGT. DNA for the CDR3: TGTGCCAGCAGTGAGACTAGCGGGAGGTACGAGCAGTACTTC. Encoded protein: CASSETSGRYEQYF.

In its sample, this clone was seen once. The gene calls are TRBV18 and TRBJ2-5; D might be TRBD1 (5 bases). CDR1 and CDR2 (germline): KGHSH, LQKENI. Trimming cost V 5 bases and J 2 bases, with 9 bases left between them. The CDR3 extends over 13 amino acids. CDR3 in DNA: TGTGCCAGCTCAAATCGACAGCAAGAGACCCAGTACTTC. It translates to CASSNRQQETQYF.

This clone was counted a few times. The junction does not match germline at one end; this may be a read error. Written as DNA, the CDR3 is TGCGCCAGCAGCTGGACGGGACAGGGCTCCCGAAGTAAACACTTC. It is translated as CASSWTGQGSRSKHF. The chain links TRBV5-1 to TRBJ2-5; TRBD1 aligns across 9 bases. The CDR3 covers 15 residues. The germline gives CDR1 SGHRS, CDR2 YFSETQ.

The chain links TRBV7-6 to TRBJ2-3; D remains ambiguous. The length of the CDR3 is 16 residues. Germline V gene sequence: CDR1 SGHVS, CDR2 FNYEAQ. The ends were cut back, 1 base at V and 2 bases at J, with 13 bases in the middle. The CDR3 DNA sequence: TGTGCCAGCAGCTTAGGAGTCGGCGGTCCCACAGATACGCAGTATTTT. It yields the protein CASSLGVGGPTDTQYF. The full variable domain, completed using reference TRBV7-6 and TRBJ2-3, is GAGVSQSPRYKVTKRGQDVALRCDPISGHVSLYWYRQALGQGPEFLTYFNYEAQQDKSGLPNDRFSAERPEGSISTLTIQRTEQRDSAMYRCASSLGVGGPTDTQYFGPGTRLTVL.

The J gene is TRBJ2-4, the V gene TRBV9; 10 positions match TRBD2. Germline V CDR1 and CDR2: SGDLS, YYNGEE. V shed 4 bases, J shed 5 bases, and the junction held 6 bases outside the gene matches. The CDR3 sequence is 15 residues long. The CDR3 loop is CASSSSGSYENIQYF. DNA of the CDR3: TGTGCCAGCAGCTCTAGCGGGAGTTATGAAAACATTCAGTACTTC.

J is TRBJ2-1 and V is TRBV27; 8 nucleotides line up with TRBD2. The germline gives CDR1 MNHEY, CDR2 SMNVEV (reference sequence). V shed 3 bases, J shed 2 bases, and the junction held 3 bases outside the gene matches. The CDR3 is 15 amino acids. This CDR3 is CASSFPSGPYNEQFF. The CDR3 coding sequence is TGTGCCAGCAGTTTCCCTAGCGGGCCCTACAATGAGCAGTTCTTC.

The chain is built from TRBV7-3 and TRBJ2-3; TRBD1 agrees at 10 bases. CDR3 length equals 16 residues. Germline lookup yields CDR1 SGHTA and CDR2 FQGTGA. Losses at the gene ends were 4 bases for V and 6 bases for J; bases not matched to a gene: 10. CDR3 region: CASSSAGTGARDTQYF. The CDR3 bases are TGTGCCAGCAGCTCCGCCGGGACAGGGGCCCGGGATACGCAGTATTTT. Together with reference TRBV7-3 and TRBJ2-3, the CDR3 gives the full variable domain: GAGVSQTPSNKVTEKGKYVELRCDPISGHTALYWYRQSLGQGPEFLIYFQGTGAADDSGLPNDRFFAVRPEGSVSTLKIQRTERGDSAVYLCASSSAGTGARDTQYFGPGTRLTVL.

This sequence joins TRBV5-4 and TRBJ2-6; D not certain. Germline-derived CDR1 and CDR2 are SGHNT and YYREEE (reference sequence). This CDR3 has 16 residues. Trimming pared 4 bases from V and 2 bases from J, leaving 13 bases between. CDR3 region: CASSRKELPGANVLTF. DNA for the CDR3: TGTGCCAGCAGCCGTAAAGAACTACCTGGGGCCAACGTCCTGACTTTC.